This T cell receptor beta chain was captured in a study of PD-1 blockade in classical Hodgkin lymphoma. Notes on the study in general: The repertoire differences lack a defined cause, possibly disease activity or prior therapy. By C4D1, CD4+ diversity increased significantly, especially in complete responders.

Clones were sequenced by immunoSEQ multiplex PCR, and TCRdb holds only the in-frame ones, with some missing. The top ten hold around 12% of the sample, which has 50,000 or so clones, about three quarters seen once. This CDR3 is 13 amino acids long. V was trimmed by 10 bases and J by 5 bases, leaving 15 bases between them. Germline loops: CDR1 SNHLY, CDR2 FYNNEI. As to this clone: Its antigen is still unknown.

The time point here: cycle 4 day 1 (C4D1), after 6 weeks of nivolumab. Relapse was seen in all patients after autologous stem cell transplantation, and brentuximab vedotin exposure was variable. The TCR sequence derives from a human donor with classical Hodgkin lymphoma. The source was peripheral blood mononuclear cells (PBMCs), collected before the fourth cycle of nivolumab. This chain connects TRBV2 to TRBJ1-5; D uncertain. CDR3 nucleotide sequence: TGTGCCACCCGACCGGACGCGGATCAGCCCCAGCATTTT. It specifies CATRPDADQPQHF.